This TCR beta chain was profiled in a study of control samples from healthy donors and cancer patients. This clone was recorded once. Clones were sequenced by immunoSEQ multiplex PCR, and TCRdb holds only the in-frame ones, with some missing. The sample has about 120,000 clones; more than 75% are singletons. The CDR3 length is 12 residues. Germline V CDR1 and CDR2: SGHTA, FQGNSA. Trimming pared 5 bases from V and 9 bases from J, leaving 11 bases between. What was sequenced was blood. This clonotype originated in a woman aged 70 to 79 in good health. The V gene is TRBV7-2, the J gene TRBJ1-5; D may be TRBD1 (5 bases). CDR3 bases: TGTGCCAGCAGCCGGGACCAGGGGCCCCAGCATTTT. The encoded protein is CASSRDQGPQHF.